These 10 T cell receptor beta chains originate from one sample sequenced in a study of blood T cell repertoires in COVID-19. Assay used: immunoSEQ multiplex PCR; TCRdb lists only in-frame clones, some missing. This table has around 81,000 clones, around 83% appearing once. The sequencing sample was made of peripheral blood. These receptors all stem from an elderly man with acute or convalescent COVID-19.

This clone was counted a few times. CDR3: CASSLGDRGPYEQYF. Here the CDR3 DNA reads TGTGCCAGCAGCTTAGGGGACAGGGGGCCTTACGAGCAGTACTTC. The chain is built from TRBV7-6 and TRBJ2-7, with 12 bases matching TRBD1. The CDR3 loop spans 15 amino acids. Germline CDR1 is SGHVS and CDR2 is FNYEAQ. The V segment lost 1 base and the J segment 4 bases; nucleotides outside the gene matches: 2. Using reference TRBV7-6 and TRBJ2-7 for the parts outside the CDR3, the full variable domain is GAGVSQSPRYKVTKRGQDVALRCDPISGHVSLYWYRQALGQGPEFLTYFNYEAQQDKSGLPNDRFSAERPEGSISTLTIQRTEQRDSAMYRCASSLGDRGPYEQYFGPGTRLTVT.

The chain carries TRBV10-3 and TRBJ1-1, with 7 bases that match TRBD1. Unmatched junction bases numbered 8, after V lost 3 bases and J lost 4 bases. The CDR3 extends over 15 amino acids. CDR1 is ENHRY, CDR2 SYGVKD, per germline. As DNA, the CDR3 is TGTGCCATCAGTGAAGGGCCAGGGGGTGCCACTGAAGCTTTCTTT. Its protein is CAISEGPGGATEAFF.

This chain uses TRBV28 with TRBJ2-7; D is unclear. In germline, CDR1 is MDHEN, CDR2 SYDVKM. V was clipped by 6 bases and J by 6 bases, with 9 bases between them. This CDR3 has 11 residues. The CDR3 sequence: CASSPGLEQYF. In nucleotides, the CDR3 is TGTGCCAGCAGCCCAGGCCTCGAGCAGTACTTC.

The CDR3 sequence: CASSLTMGSGRNSGANVLTF. The CDR3 nucleotides read TGTGCCAGCAGCTTAACGATGGGGAGCGGGCGGAACTCTGGGGCCAACGTCCTGACTTTC. V gene TRBV7-3 combines with J gene TRBJ2-6, with D possibly being TRBD2 (6 bases). This CDR3 is 20 amino acids long. The germline CDR1 and CDR2 sequences are SGHTA and FQGTGA. Trimming shortened V by 0 bases and J by 0 bases, and 18 bases separated the two germline ends.

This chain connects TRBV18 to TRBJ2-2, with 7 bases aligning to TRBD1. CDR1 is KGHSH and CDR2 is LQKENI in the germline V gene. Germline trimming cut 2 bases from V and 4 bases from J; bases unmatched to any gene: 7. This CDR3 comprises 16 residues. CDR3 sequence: CASSPLQGLSTGELFF. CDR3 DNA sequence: TGTGCCAGCTCACCATTACAGGGGTTAAGCACCGGGGAGCTGTTTTTT.

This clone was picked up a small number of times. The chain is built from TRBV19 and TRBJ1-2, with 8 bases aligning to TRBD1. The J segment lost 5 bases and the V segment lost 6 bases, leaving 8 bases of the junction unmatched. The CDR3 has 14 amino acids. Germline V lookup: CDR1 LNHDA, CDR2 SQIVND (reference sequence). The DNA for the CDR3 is TGTGCCAGTAGACTTGACAGGGGCCCGTATGGCTACACCTTC. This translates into CASRLDRGPYGYTF.

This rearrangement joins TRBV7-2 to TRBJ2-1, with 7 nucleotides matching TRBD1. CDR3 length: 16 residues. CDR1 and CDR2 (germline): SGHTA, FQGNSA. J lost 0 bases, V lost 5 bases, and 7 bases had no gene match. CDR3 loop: CASSGRTGDSYNEQFF. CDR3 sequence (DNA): TGTGCCAGCAGCGGACGGACAGGCGACTCCTACAATGAGCAGTTCTTC.

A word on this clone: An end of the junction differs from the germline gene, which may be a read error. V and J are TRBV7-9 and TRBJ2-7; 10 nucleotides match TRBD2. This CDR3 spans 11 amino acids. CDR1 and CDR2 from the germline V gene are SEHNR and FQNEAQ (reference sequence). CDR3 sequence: CASSEGTSAGF. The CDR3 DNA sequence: TGTGCCAGCAGCGAAGGGACTAGCGCTGGCTTC.

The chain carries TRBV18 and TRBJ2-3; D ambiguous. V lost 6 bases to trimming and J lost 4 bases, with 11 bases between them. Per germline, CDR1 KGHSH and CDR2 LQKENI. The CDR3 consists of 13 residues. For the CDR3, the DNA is TGTGCCAGCTCTCCAATACTTGCAGATACGCAGTATTTT. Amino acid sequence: CASSPILADTQYF. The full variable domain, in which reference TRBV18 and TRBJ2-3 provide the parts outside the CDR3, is NAGVMQNPRHLVRRRGQEARLRCSPMKGHSHVYWYRQLPEEGLKFMVYLQKENIIDESGMPKERFSAEFPKEGPSILRIQQVVRGDSAAYFCASSPILADTQYFGPGTRLTVL.

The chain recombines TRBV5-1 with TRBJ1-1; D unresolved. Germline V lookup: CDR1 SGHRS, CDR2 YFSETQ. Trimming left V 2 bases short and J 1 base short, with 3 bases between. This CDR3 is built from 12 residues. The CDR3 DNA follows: TGCGCCAGCAGCTTCCGGAACACTGAAGCTTTCTTT. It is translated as CASSFRNTEAFF.